A single sample gave rise to the 22 T cell receptor beta chains below, sequenced in a study of T cells in localized non-small cell lung cancer. TCRdb's copy holds only in-frame clones and misses some; the assay was immunoSEQ multiplex PCR. Among around 21,000 clones listed, around 90% were seen once. The material was peripheral blood, obtained before any cancer treatment. All receptors derive from a male donor at least 60 years old with stage I lung adenocarcinoma.

This clone has only a few counts. This chain uses TRBV2 with TRBJ2-7; D is ambiguous. The germline gives CDR1 SNHLY, CDR2 FYNNEI. The CDR3 has 12 residues. V was shortened by 5 bases and J by 3 bases, with 8 bases between the two germline ends. The CDR3 region has the DNA TGTGCCAGCAGTCCAAAAAACTACGAGCAGTACTTC. It codes for CASSPKNYEQYF.

This rearrangement joins TRBV19 to TRBJ2-1; TRBD2 matches at 8 bases. Germline CDR1 is LNHDA and CDR2 is SQIVND (reference sequence). The CDR3 has 14 residues. V shed 5 bases and J 6 bases; nucleotides not matched to a gene: 6. CDR3 bases: TGTGCCAGTAGTCTAAGCGGGAGATCCAATGAGCAGTTCTTC. Translating it yields CASSLSGRSNEQFF.

The chain is built from TRBV7-9 and TRBJ2-7; the D is unclear. CDR3 length equals 11 residues. Germline lookup yields CDR1 SEHNR and CDR2 FQNEAQ (reference sequence). The germline V and J ends were trimmed by 3 bases and 5 bases, with 5 bases remaining between them. CDR3 bases: TGTGCCAGCAGCTTCGAGCACGAGCAGTACTTC. Residues: CASSFEHEQYF.

The gene calls are TRBV5-5 and TRBJ2-5; 9 nucleotides agree with TRBD1. Germline loops: CDR1 SGHKS, CDR2 YYEKEE (reference sequence). This CDR3 comprises 16 residues. J gave up 3 bases and V 2 bases, and 8 bases lay outside the gene matches. The CDR3, as DNA: TGTGCCAGCAGCTTTGGGGTGGGACAGGGTGAAGAGACCCAGTACTTC. This gives the protein CASSFGVGQGEETQYF.

The CDR3 DNA is TGTGCCAGCAGCCCCTGGGGGGCTGGCTACACCTTC. Protein sequence: CASSPWGAGYTF. The chain combines TRBV9 with TRBJ1-2; possibly TRBD1 for D (6 bases). The CDR3 totals 12 residues. Trimming removed 4 bases at V and 7 bases at J, with 11 bases between. In germline, CDR1 is SGDLS, CDR2 YYNGEE.

This sequence joins TRBV19 and TRBJ1-1, with D possibly matching TRBD1 (5 bases). The germline V gene encodes CDR1 LNHDA and CDR2 SQIVND (reference sequence). The V end lost 7 bases, the J end lost 5 bases, and 17 bases lay between the germline ends. The CDR3 runs 14 residues. The CDR3 reads CASIPAGTPTEAFF. The CDR3 DNA reads as TGTGCCAGTATCCCCGCCGGGACTCCGACTGAAGCTTTCTTT.

The J gene is TRBJ1-2, the V gene TRBV30; possibly TRBD1 for D (5 bases). CDR3 length: 13 residues. Germline CDR1 reads GTSNPN; CDR2 reads SVGIG (reference sequence). The V end was cut by 2 bases, the J end by 8 bases, with 15 bases between. The chain's CDR3 is CAWSTTGGGGYTF. DNA for the CDR3: TGTGCCTGGAGTACTACCGGGGGGGGAGGCTACACCTTC.

The chain has TRBV7-2 and TRBJ2-2, with D perhaps assigned TRBD1 or TRBD2 (5 bases each). From germline, CDR1 is SGHTA and CDR2 FQGNSA. The CDR3 totals 18 residues. Trimming shortened V by 1 base and J by 1 base, and 16 bases separated the two germline ends. CDR3 loop: CASSLEGRKLGNTGELFF. The CDR3 nucleotides read TGTGCCAGCAGCTTAGAGGGACGTAAACTAGGGAACACCGGGGAGCTGTTTTTT.

The chain joins TRBV5-1 to TRBJ2-3; D gene unclear. The V gene lost 5 bases and the J gene lost 0 bases, with 10 bases spanning the gap. The CDR3 length is 14 residues. Per the germline V gene, CDR1 is SGHRS and CDR2 is YFSETQ. CDR3 DNA sequence: TGCGCCAGCAGGGGCGCACCTAGCACAGATACGCAGTATTTT. Translated, it gives CASRGAPSTDTQYF.

The V and J genes are TRBV19 and TRBJ2-7; a possible D gene is TRBD1 (6 bases). Trimming shortened V by 3 bases and J by 0 bases, and 12 bases separated the two germline ends. CDR1 LNHDA and CDR2 SQIVND come from the germline V gene (reference sequence). The CDR3 consists of 15 residues. The CDR3 here is CASSIRQASSYEQYF. Here the CDR3 DNA reads TGTGCCAGTAGTATCCGACAGGCGAGCTCCTACGAGCAGTACTTC. The whole variable domain, remainder taken from reference TRBV19 and TRBJ2-7, is DGGITQSPKYLFRKEGQNVTLSCEQNLNHDAMYWYRQDPGQGLRLIYYSQIVNDFQKGDIAEGYSVSREKKESFPLTVTSAQKNPTAFYLCASSIRQASSYEQYFGPGTRLTVT.

The chain has TRBV6-7 and TRBJ2-1, with 7 bases lining up with TRBD2. TRBV6-7 is filed as an ORF, its function uncertain. J lost 8 bases, V lost 6 bases, and 7 bases had no gene match. There are 13 residues in the CDR3. CDR3 nucleotides: TGTGCCAGCAGACCGCGACTAGCTTATGAGCAGTTCTTC. It yields the protein CASRPRLAYEQFF.

The chain couples TRBV27 to TRBJ1-1, with TRBD1 matching over 9 bases. The junction had 12 bases not matched to a gene; V was cut back by 5 bases and J by 5 bases. Germline V lookup: CDR1 MNHEY, CDR2 SMNVEV (reference sequence). The length of the CDR3 is 16 residues. The CDR3 spells CASSPLLQGADTEAFF. CDR3 nucleotide sequence: TGTGCCAGCAGTCCACTCCTACAGGGGGCTGATACTGAAGCTTTCTTT.

This CDR3 is CASSLGGALTDTQYF. The CDR3, as DNA: TGTGCCAGCAGCCTGGGGGGGGCCCTCACAGATACGCAGTATTTT. The rearrangement joins TRBV14 to TRBJ2-3, with D possibly TRBD2 on 7 matching bases. Trimming shortened V by 4 bases and J by 2 bases, and 13 bases separated the two germline ends. Germline V gene data show CDR1 as SGHDN and CDR2 as FVKESK. This CDR3 contains 15 residues.

This chain connects TRBV7-2 to TRBJ1-2; 8 bases are shared with TRBD1. This CDR3 has 16 amino acids. J gave up 1 base and V 1 base, and 5 bases lay outside the gene matches. Germline loops: CDR1 SGHTA, CDR2 FQGNSA. This chain's CDR3 is CASSLVTGQVNYGYTF. DNA of the CDR3: TGTGCCAGCAGCTTAGTAACGGGACAGGTTAACTATGGCTACACCTTC. Complete variable domain (other parts from reference TRBV7-2 and TRBJ1-2): GAGVSQSPSNKVTEKGKDVELRCDPISGHTALYWYRQSLGQGLEFLIYFQGNSAPDKSGLPSDRFSAERTGGSVSTLTIQRTQQEDSAVYLCASSLVTGQVNYGYTFGSGTRLTVV.

V is TRBV6-5 and J is TRBJ1-2; 10 bases fit TRBD1. The V gene end was trimmed by 2 bases and the J gene end by 4 bases; junction bases not matched to a gene: 4. Germline CDR1 and CDR2: MNHEY and SVGAGI. The CDR3 is made up of 15 amino acids. This CDR3 reads CASSYRQGASYGYTF. In DNA form, the CDR3 reads TGTGCCAGCAGTTACCGACAGGGGGCGAGCTATGGCTACACCTTC.

This rearrangement joins TRBV2 to TRBJ2-7; D ambiguous. This CDR3 spans 12 amino acids. V dropped 7 bases and J dropped 2 bases, with 9 bases sitting between them. The germline V gene has CDR1 SNHLY and CDR2 FYNNEI. Here the CDR3 reads CASKGNTYEQYF. CDR3 nucleotide sequence: TGTGCCAGCAAAGGGAATACCTACGAGCAGTACTTC.

The gene calls are TRBV10-2 and TRBJ2-5, with unresolved D. This CDR3 is built from 16 residues. V lost 5 bases and J lost 2, with 18 bases in between. Looked up from germline, CDR1 is WSHSY and CDR2 is SAAADI. In nucleotides, the CDR3 is TGCGCCAGCAGTCAGACCCTGTTGAGCCAGCAAGAGACCCAGTACTTC. Protein: CASSQTLLSQQETQYF.

This chain uses TRBV18 with TRBJ2-2; 10 nucleotides align to TRBD1. CDR1 is KGHSH, CDR2 LQKENI, per germline. CDR3 length: 17 residues. Trimming at V came to 1 base and at J to 6 bases, leaving 8 bases not matched to a gene. The CDR3 here is CASSPLLGTGDSGELFF. In nucleotides, the CDR3 is TGTGCCAGCTCACCACTTTTAGGGACAGGGGACTCCGGGGAGCTGTTTTTT.

The V and J genes are TRBV19 and TRBJ1-4; D is undetermined. From germline, CDR1 is LNHDA and CDR2 SQIVND (reference sequence). The ends were cut back, 4 bases at V and 0 bases at J, with 6 bases in the middle. The CDR3 sequence is 14 residues long. Here the CDR3 reads CASSTTATNEKLFF. CDR3 nucleotides: TGTGCCAGTAGTACAACAGCAACTAATGAAAAACTGTTTTTT.

The chain combines TRBV5-1 with TRBJ2-5; 10 bases agree with TRBD2. CDR3 length: 14 residues. Per the germline V gene, CDR1 is SGHRS and CDR2 is YFSETQ. J gave up 2 bases and V 6 bases, and 4 bases lay outside the gene matches. Written as DNA, the CDR3 is TGCGCCAGCAAAATACTAGCGGGGCAAGAGACCCAGTACTTC. Translating it yields CASKILAGQETQYF.

This sequence joins TRBV6-5 and TRBJ1-1, with 7 positions matching TRBD1. The V gene end was trimmed by 7 bases and the J gene end by 4 bases; junction bases not matched to a gene: 9. The CDR3 is 14 residues long. Germline V lookup: CDR1 MNHEY, CDR2 SVGAGI. In DNA, the CDR3 is TGTGCCAGCACCCAAAACAGACAGGGCACTGAAGCTTTCTTT. This translates into CASTQNRQGTEAFF.

The chain carries TRBV19 and TRBJ1-5; 7 bases are shared with TRBD1. Germline V lookup: CDR1 LNHDA, CDR2 SQIVND (reference sequence). The J segment lost 5 bases and the V segment lost 7 bases, leaving 14 bases of the junction unmatched. The length of the CDR3 is 16 residues. In DNA form, the CDR3 reads TGTGCCAGTACCCTAAGGTGGGGGGACAGAGATCAGCCCCAGCATTTT. It specifies CASTLRWGDRDQPQHF.